This T cell receptor (beta chain) was recovered during a study of PD-1 blockade in mismatch repair-deficient tumors. Across the study: Patients had about a dozen mismatch repair-deficient cancer types, all previously treated and progressing.

Whole-study findings and limits: Tumor-resident clones, often absent from pretreatment blood, expanded after pembrolizumab and then contracted.

Remarks on this clone: The target antigen is unknown.

The germline V and J ends were trimmed by 6 bases and 4 bases, with 6 bases remaining between them. This CDR3 has 12 residues. Per the germline V gene, CDR1 is MNHNS and CDR2 is SASEGT. Sequencing used immunoSEQ multiplex PCR; TCRdb keeps in-frame clones, though not all of them. Counted here are 60,000 to 75,000 clones, around 89% occurring once; the ten biggest clones make up approximately 15%. This TCR came from an adult with mismatch repair-deficient cancer. V is TRBV6-1 and J is TRBJ2-2; D is undetermined. Here the sequenced sample was peripheral blood, taken 52 weeks after starting pembrolizumab. Here the CDR3 reads CASRYLTGELFF. The CDR3 region has the DNA TGTGCCAGCAGATACCTCACCGGGGAGCTGTTTTTT.